Below are 14 T cell receptor beta chains sequenced from a single sample in a study of response to subunit inactivated influenza vaccine. TCRdb reprocessed the RT-PCR reads with MiXCR, giving one entry per CDR3 protein. Of hundreds of thousands of distinct CDR3 sequences listed, about 25% are singletons. This material consisted of CD4+ T cells sorted from PBMCs, taken around 5 days after vaccination. The receptor set was obtained from a man over 45 who received an inactivated influenza vaccine.

This clonotype was counted a few times. The CDR3 region is CASSLVPARGDTQYF. The CDR3 nucleotides are TGTGCCAGCAGCTTGGTACCGGCGCGGGGGGATACGCAGTATTTT. The chain links TRBV5-6 to TRBJ2-3; TRBD2 agrees at 7 bases. The J segment lost 6 bases and the V segment lost 0 bases, leaving 7 bases of the junction unmatched. Germline V gene data show CDR1 as SGHDT and CDR2 as YYEEEE. The CDR3 length is 15 residues. The full variable domain, rest sourced from reference TRBV5-6 and TRBJ2-3, is DAGVTQSPTHLIKTRGQQVTLRCSPKSGHDTVSWYQQALGQGPQFIFQYYEEEERQRGNFPDRFSGHQFPNYSSELNVNALLLGDSALYLCASSLVPARGDTQYFGPGTRLTVL.

The table lists this clonotype with a few counts. V is TRBV16 and J is TRBJ1-5, with TRBD1 as a possible D gene (5 bases). Germline CDR1 and CDR2: KGHSY and FQNENV. The V and J ends lost 5 bases and 0 bases respectively, with 11 bases between them. There are 15 residues in the CDR3. CDR3 sequence: CASSDSGISNQPQHF. CDR3 nucleotides: TGTGCCAGCAGCGACAGTGGGATTAGCAATCAGCCCCAGCATTTT.

The J gene is TRBJ2-5, the V gene TRBV28, with TRBD2 matching over 8 bases. V gave up 10 bases and J gave up 4 bases; unmatched junction bases: 5. Germline V gene data show CDR1 as MDHEN and CDR2 as SYDVKM. The CDR3 sequence is 12 residues long. This CDR3 is CATREARETQYF. The CDR3 DNA reads TGTGCCACGCGGGAGGCTCGAGAGACCCAGTACTTC. The full variable domain, in which reference TRBV28 and TRBJ2-5 provide the parts outside the CDR3, is DVKVTQSSRYLVKRTGEKVFLECVQDMDHENMFWYRQDPGLGLRLIYFSYDVKMKEKGDIPEGYSVSREKKERFSLILESASTNQTSMYLCATREARETQYFGPGTRLLVL.

The chain carries TRBV2 and TRBJ1-5, with D possibly TRBD1 on 5 matching bases. V was trimmed by 6 bases and J by 5 bases, leaving 11 bases between them. CDR1 is SNHLY, CDR2 FYNNEI, per germline. The CDR3 has 13 amino acids. CDR3 residues: CASRRGSYQPQHF. In DNA form, the CDR3 reads TGTGCCAGCAGGAGGGGTTCTTATCAGCCCCAGCATTTT.

The V call is TRBV18, the J call TRBJ1-5; possible D gene TRBD1, 6 bases. The CDR3 extends over 15 amino acids. Trimming removed 5 bases at V and 7 bases at J, with 18 bases between. Per the germline V gene, CDR1 is KGHSH and CDR2 is LQKENI. The CDR3 loop reads CASSGVSYGGQPQHF. The CDR3 DNA follows: TGTGCCAGCTCAGGGGTGTCGTACGGGGGCCAGCCCCAGCATTTT.

CDR3 DNA: TGTGCCAGCAGTGACCCAGACAGGGAGGAGCAGTTCTTC. This translates into CASSDPDREEQFF. The V call is TRBV6-2 or TRBV6-3, the J call TRBJ2-1; 7 nucleotides agree with TRBD1. V lost 5 bases to trimming and J lost 10 bases; unmatched junction nucleotides: 8. There are 13 residues in the CDR3. The germline gives CDR1 MNHEY, CDR2 SVGEGT.

This sequence joins TRBV4-3 and TRBJ1-6; D gene ambiguous. Germline loops: CDR1 LGHNA, CDR2 YSLEER. This CDR3 spans 13 amino acids. The V and J ends lost 3 bases and 11 bases respectively, with 11 bases between them. This CDR3 reads CASSQGPRAPLHF. The DNA of the CDR3 is TGCGCCAGCAGCCAGGGCCCAAGGGCACCCCTCCACTTT.

This chain uses TRBV6-5 with TRBJ1-6, with 9 bases identical to TRBD1. The CDR3 consists of 19 residues. Trimming took 1 base from V and 10 from J; bases not matched to a gene: 17. Germline V gene data show CDR1 as MNHEY and CDR2 as SVGAGI. In DNA, the CDR3 is TGTGCCAGCAGTTACTTAATCGGGACAGGGAGTAGTAGATTGTCACCCCTCCACTTT. Translation: CASSYLIGTGSSRLSPLHF.

Only a few counts were recorded for this clonotype. The chain employs TRBV12-3 or TRBV12-4 and TRBJ1-3; D is uncertain. The V end lost 5 bases, the J end lost 9 bases, and 17 bases lay between the germline ends. This CDR3 is 14 amino acids long. The CDR3 loop reads CASSLGPARGTIYF. CDR3 bases: TGTGCCAGCAGTCTCGGGCCGGCGCGTGGCACCATATATTTT.

This clonotype has a handful of counts. The V and J genes are TRBV20-1 and TRBJ2-7; perhaps TRBD2 as D (5 bases). The CDR3 sequence is 13 residues long. The germline V and J ends were trimmed by 6 bases and 6 bases, with 18 bases remaining between them. CDR1 DFQATT and CDR2 SNEGSKA come from the germline V gene (reference sequence). In DNA form, the CDR3 reads TGCAGTGCGCTGTTGGATGCGGGTGTCGAGCAGTACTTC. Protein: CSALLDAGVEQYF.

There are a few counts of this clonotype. The chain joins TRBV7-2 to TRBJ2-6; D is unresolved. The germline V gene has CDR1 SGHTA and CDR2 FQGNSA. Trimming removed 3 bases at V and 3 bases at J, with 9 bases between. This CDR3 has 15 amino acids. CDR3 residues: CASSFGVVGANVLTF. CDR3 DNA sequence: TGTGCCAGCAGCTTTGGGGTTGTTGGGGCCAACGTCCTGACTTTC.

This chain uses TRBV5-1 with TRBJ2-5, with D uncertain. The CDR3 loop spans 12 amino acids. CDR1 and CDR2 (germline): SGHRS, YFSETQ. V lost 4 bases, J lost 0 bases, and 4 bases lay in between. The CDR3 DNA sequence: TGCGCCAGCAGCCGCAACCAAGAGACCCAGTACTTC. Its protein is CASSRNQETQYF. The entire variable domain, with the rest obtained from reference TRBV5-1 and TRBJ2-5, is as follows: KAGVTQTPRYLIKTRGQQVTLSCSPISGHRSVSWYQQTPGQGLQFLFEYFSETQRNKGNFPGRFSGRQFSNSRSEMNVSTLELGDSALYLCASSRNQETQYFGPGTRLLVL.

This clonotype was seen just once. The CDR3 coding sequence is TGCAGTGCTAGAGGGACCGGGACAGCAAAATACAATGAGCAGTTCTTC. This sequence encodes CSARGTGTAKYNEQFF. The chain recombines TRBV20-1 with TRBJ2-1, with 7 bases matching TRBD1. With 1 base clipped from V and 4 bases from J, the junction kept 10 bases outside the gene matches. Germline values: CDR1 DFQATT, CDR2 SNEGSKA (reference sequence). This CDR3 region has 16 residues.

This clonotype was detected only a few times. This chain connects TRBV27 to TRBJ2-1; perhaps TRBD2 as D (6 bases). Germline values: CDR1 MNHEY, CDR2 SMNVEV (reference sequence). V was pared by 5 bases and J by 7 bases, with 21 bases between. This CDR3 is 16 amino acids long. The CDR3 loop is CASSPRAAAGGNEQFF. The CDR3 nucleotides are TGTGCCAGCAGTCCCAGGGCTGCGGCCGGGGGAAATGAGCAGTTCTTC.